The sequence of this T cell receptor (beta chain) was determined in a study of cytomegalovirus exposure and HLA in healthy donors. Study as a whole: Researchers previously reported finding roughly 120 million unique TCR beta sequences from roughly 200 million T cells. Whole-study results and caveats: After further analysis at a later stage, 16,951 TCR beta sequences were associated with HLA alleles at 0.05 false discovery rate. There were some V segments, including TRBV6-2 and TRBV6-3, excluded as indistinguishable.

Nominally healthy donors provided the samples, though records likely missed some immune exposures. The CDR3 spans 14 residues. The V end lost 3 bases, the J end lost 0 bases, and 7 bases lay between the germline ends. Germline CDR1 SGHRS, CDR2 YFSETQ. PCR was performed using 60 Vbeta and 13 Jbeta primers. The assay was immunoSEQ multiplex PCR, and TCRdb's table has in-frame clones only and misses some. This table has approximately 99,000 clones, about 80% appearing once. With respect to this clone: Antigen specificity is unknown. This sample includes further DNA sequences coding for the same CDR3.

The chain employs TRBV5-1 and TRBJ1-5, with a tentative D call TRBD1 (6 bases). What was sequenced was PBMCs. The source is a male donor in good health and CMV-seropositive. CDR3 amino acids: CASSSGDSNQPQHF. In DNA form, the CDR3 reads TGCGCCAGCAGCTCAGGGGATAGCAATCAGCCCCAGCATTTT.